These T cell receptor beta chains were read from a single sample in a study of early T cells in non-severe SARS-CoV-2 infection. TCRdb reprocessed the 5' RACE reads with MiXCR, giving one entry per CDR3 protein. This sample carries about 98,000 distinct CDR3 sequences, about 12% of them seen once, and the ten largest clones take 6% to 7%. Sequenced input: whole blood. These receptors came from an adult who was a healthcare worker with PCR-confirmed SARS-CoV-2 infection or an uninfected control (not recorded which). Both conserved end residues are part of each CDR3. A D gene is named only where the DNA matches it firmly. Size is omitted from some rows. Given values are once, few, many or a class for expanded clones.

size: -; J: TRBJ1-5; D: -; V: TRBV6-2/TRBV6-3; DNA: TGTGCCAGCAGTAGATTCCAGGGCTTCAATCAGCCCCAGCATTTT; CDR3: CASSRFQGFNQPQHF
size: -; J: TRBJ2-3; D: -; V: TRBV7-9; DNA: TGTGCCAGCAGCTTGGGGGGTACCCCAGATACGCAGTATTTT; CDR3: CASSLGGTPDTQYF
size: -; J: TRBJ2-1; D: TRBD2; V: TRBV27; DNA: TGTGCCACCGGGACTAGCGGGAGTTATGAGCAGTTCTTC; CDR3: CATGTSGSYEQFF
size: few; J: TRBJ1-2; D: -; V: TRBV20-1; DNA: TGCAGTGCTAGACCAGCAGTTAACTATGGCTACACCTTC; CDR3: CSARPAVNYGYTF
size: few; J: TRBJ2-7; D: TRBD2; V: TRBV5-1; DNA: TGCGCCAGCAGCCCGGGGGGGCAATTAACCTACGAGCAGTACTTC; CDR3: CASSPGGQLTYEQYF
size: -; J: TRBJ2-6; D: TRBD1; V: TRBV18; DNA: TGTGCCAGCTCCCCTACAGGGGCTTCTGGGGCCAACGTCCTGACTTTC; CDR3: CASSPTGASGANVLTF
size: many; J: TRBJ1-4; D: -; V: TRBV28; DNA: TGTGCCACCGTACAGGGTCTAAGGGAAAAACTGTTTTTT; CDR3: CATVQGLREKLFF
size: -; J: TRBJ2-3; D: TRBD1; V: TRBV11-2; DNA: TGTGCCAGCAGCTCTTGGACAGGGGGCACAGATACGCAGTATTTT; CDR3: CASSSWTGGTDTQYF
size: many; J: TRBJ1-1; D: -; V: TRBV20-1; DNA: TGCAGTGCTAGATTGGGGGAAGCTTTCTTT; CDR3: CSARLGEAFF
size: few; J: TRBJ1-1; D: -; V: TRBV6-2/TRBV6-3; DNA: TGTGCCAGCAGTTACCTGGGGGAGAACACTGAAGCTTTCTTT; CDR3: CASSYLGENTEAFF
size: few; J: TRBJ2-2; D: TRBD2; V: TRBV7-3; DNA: TGTGCCAGCGGAAATAGCGGGAGTACCACCGGGGAGCTGTTTTTT; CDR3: CASGNSGSTTGELFF
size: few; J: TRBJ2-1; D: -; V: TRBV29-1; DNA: TGCAGCGCCGCGGAGTTTCTCGGTCCCAATGAGCAGTTCTTC; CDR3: CSAAEFLGPNEQFF
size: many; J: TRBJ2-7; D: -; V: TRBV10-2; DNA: TGCGCCAGCAGTACCCTCCGCGAGCAGTACTTC; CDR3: CASSTLREQYF
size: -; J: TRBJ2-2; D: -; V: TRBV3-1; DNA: TGTGCCAGCAGCCCGCTAGCCACCGGGGAGCTGTTTTTT; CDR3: CASSPLATGELFF
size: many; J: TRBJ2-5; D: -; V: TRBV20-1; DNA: TGCAGTGCTAGCCCCGGGCAGACCCAGTACTTC; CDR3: CSASPGQTQYF
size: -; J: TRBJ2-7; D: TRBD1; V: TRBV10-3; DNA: TGTGCCACCCACGGGACAGACTCATACGAGCAGTACTTC; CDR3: CATHGTDSYEQYF
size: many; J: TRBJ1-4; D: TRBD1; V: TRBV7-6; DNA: TGTGCCAGCAGCTTTTTTACAGGGGACGAAAAACTGTTTTTT; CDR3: CASSFFTGDEKLFF
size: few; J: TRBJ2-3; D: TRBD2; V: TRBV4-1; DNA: TGCGCCAGCAGCCAAGAGGCGACTAGCGTGACAGATACGCAGTATTTT; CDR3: CASSQEATSVTDTQYF
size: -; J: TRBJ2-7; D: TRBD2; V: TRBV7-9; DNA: TGTGCCGGGCGCGGGAGCGGTTCCTACGAGCAGTACTTC; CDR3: CAGRGSGSYEQYF
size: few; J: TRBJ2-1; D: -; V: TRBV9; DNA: TGTGCCAGCAGCGTAGAAGGGCGTGAGCAGTTCTTC; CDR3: CASSVEGREQFF
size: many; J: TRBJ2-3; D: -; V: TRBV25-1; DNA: TGTGCCAGCAGTGAATCTGACCATTCGCGCGCAGATACGCAGTATTTT; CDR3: CASSESDHSRADTQYF
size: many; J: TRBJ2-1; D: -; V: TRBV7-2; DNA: TGTGCCAGCAGCTTAGTATACAATTCTGTGCATGAGCAGTTCTTC; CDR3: CASSLVYNSVHEQFF
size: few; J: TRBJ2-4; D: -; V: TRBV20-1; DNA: TGCAGTGCCTTTAGCGGTGGGGCAAACATTCAGTACTTC; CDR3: CSAFSGGANIQYF
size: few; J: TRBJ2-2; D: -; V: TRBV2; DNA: TGTGCCAGCGGGAATGAGGAGCTGTTTTTT; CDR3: CASGNEELFF
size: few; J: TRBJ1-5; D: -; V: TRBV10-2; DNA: TGCGCCAGCAGTGAATGGGTAAGCAATCAGCCCCAGCATTTT; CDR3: CASSEWVSNQPQHF
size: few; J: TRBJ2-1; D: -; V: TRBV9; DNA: TGTGCCAGCAGCGGGATTAAGAATGAGCAGTTCTTC; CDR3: CASSGIKNEQFF
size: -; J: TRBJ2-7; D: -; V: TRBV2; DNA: TGTGCCAGCAGTGTTGTCCGCGAGCAGTACTTC; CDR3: CASSVVREQYF
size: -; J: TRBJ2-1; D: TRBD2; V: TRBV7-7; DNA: TGTGCCAGCAGCTTTGGACTAGCGGGAGGTCCCAATGAGCAGTTCTTC; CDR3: CASSFGLAGGPNEQFF
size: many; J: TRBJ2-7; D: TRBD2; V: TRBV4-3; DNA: TGCGCCAGCAGCCAAGATCGCGGGAGCCGCTACGAGCAGTACTTC; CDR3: CASSQDRGSRYEQYF
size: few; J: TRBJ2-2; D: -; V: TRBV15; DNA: TGTGCCACCAGCGTGGAGGGGACGAACACCGGGGAGCTGTTTTTT; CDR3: CATSVEGTNTGELFF
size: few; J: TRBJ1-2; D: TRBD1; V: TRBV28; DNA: TGTGCCAGCAGCTCCGGGACAGTGGACTGGGGTGGCTACACCTTC; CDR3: CASSSGTVDWGGYTF
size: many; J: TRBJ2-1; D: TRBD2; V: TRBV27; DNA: TGTGCCAGCAGTTTATCTAGCGGGAGTTGGTTGAATGAGCAGTTCTTC; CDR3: CASSLSSGSWLNEQFF
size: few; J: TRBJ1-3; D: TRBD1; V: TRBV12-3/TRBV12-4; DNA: TGTGCCAGCAGTTATGGGACAGGGTTGGGGTCTGGAAACACCATATATTTT; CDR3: CASSYGTGLGSGNTIYF
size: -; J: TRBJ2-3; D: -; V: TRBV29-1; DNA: TGCAGCGTCCTGACAACAGATACGCAGTATTTT; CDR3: CSVLTTDTQYF
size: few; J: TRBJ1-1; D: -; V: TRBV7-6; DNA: TGTGCCAGCAGCACCCCCGGGCGGGCGAACACTGAAGCTTTCTTT; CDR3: CASSTPGRANTEAFF
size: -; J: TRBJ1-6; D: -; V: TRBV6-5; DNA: TGTGCCAGCAGTTACTCCCCGGAGGGCAGGGATTCACCCCTCCACTTT; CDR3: CASSYSPEGRDSPLHF
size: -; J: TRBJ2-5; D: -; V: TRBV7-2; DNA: TGTGCCAGCAGCTTAACCCCAGGGGAGGAAGAGACCCAGTACTTC; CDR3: CASSLTPGEEETQYF
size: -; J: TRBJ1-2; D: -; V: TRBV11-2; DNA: TGTGCCAGCAGCTTAGATCGGACAGTCAAAGGCTACACCTTC; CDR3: CASSLDRTVKGYTF
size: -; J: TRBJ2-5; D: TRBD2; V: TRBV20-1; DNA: TGCAGTGCTAGAGATCTGGCGGGAGGCCCCCGAGAGACCCAGTACTTC; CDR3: CSARDLAGGPRETQYF
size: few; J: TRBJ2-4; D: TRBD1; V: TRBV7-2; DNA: TGTGCCAGCAGCCTCCTCACGGGACAGGGAGGAGGCATTCAGTACTTC; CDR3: CASSLLTGQGGGIQYF
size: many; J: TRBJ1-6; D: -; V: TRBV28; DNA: TGTGCCAGCAGACGGGACACGGGGAGGACACCCCTCCACTTT; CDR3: CASRRDTGRTPLHF
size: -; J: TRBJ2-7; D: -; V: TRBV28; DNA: TGTGCCAGCAGTTTAGCCCCTACGTCCTACGAGCAGTACTTC; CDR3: CASSLAPTSYEQYF
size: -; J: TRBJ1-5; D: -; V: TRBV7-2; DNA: TGTGCCAGCAGCTTCGGGGTTTATCAGCCCCAGCATTTT; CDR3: CASSFGVYQPQHF
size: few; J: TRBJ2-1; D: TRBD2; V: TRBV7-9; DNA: TGTGCCAGCAACAACCCGGGGGGACTAGGAAACAATGAGCAGTTCTTC; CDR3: CASNNPGGLGNNEQFF
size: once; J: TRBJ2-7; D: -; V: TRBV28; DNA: TGTGCCAGCAGTTTAGGGGACTTGCCCTACGAGCAGTACTTC; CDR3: CASSLGDLPYEQYF
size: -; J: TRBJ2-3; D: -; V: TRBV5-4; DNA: TGTGCCAGCAGCGGCTCCGAGGACACGACGCAGTATTTT; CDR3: CASSGSEDTTQYF
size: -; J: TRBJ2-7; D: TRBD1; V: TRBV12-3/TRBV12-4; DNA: TGTGCCAGCAGTCACCCGGGACAGGGATACGAGCAGTACTTC; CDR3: CASSHPGQGYEQYF
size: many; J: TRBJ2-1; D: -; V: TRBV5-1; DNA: TGCGCCAGCAGCTTGGAACGGGGTTACAATGAGCAGTTCTTC; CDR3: CASSLERGYNEQFF
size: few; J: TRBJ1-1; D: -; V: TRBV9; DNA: TGTGCCAGCAGCCCCCGACAGAAAATGAACACTGAAGCTTTCTTT; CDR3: CASSPRQKMNTEAFF